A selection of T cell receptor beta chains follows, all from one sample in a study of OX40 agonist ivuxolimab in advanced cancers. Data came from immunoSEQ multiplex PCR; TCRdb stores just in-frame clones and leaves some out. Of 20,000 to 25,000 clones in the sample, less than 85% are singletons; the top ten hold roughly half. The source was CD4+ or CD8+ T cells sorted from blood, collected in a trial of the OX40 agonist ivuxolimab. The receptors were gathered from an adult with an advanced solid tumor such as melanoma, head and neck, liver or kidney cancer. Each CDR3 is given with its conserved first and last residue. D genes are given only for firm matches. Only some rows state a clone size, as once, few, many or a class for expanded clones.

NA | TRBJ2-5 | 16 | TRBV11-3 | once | CASSLGGGGNQETQYF | TGTGCCAGCAGCTTAGGAGGGGGGGGGAACCAAGAGACCCAGTACTTC
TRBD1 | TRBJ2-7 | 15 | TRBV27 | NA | CASSLVGQGASEQYF | TGTGCCAGCAGTTTGGTGGGACAGGGGGCGTCCGAGCAGTACTTC
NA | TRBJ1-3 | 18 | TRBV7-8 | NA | CASSPWGGQLHSGNTIYF | TGTGCCAGCAGCCCCTGGGGGGGTCAGTTACACTCTGGAAACACCATATATTTT
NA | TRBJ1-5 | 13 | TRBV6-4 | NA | CASRVVRIQPQHF | TGTGCCAGCAGGGTCGTGAGGATTCAGCCCCAGCATTTT
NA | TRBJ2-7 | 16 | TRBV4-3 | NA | CASSLFVGGNSYEQYF | TGCGCCAGCAGCCTTTTCGTGGGGGGTAACTCCTACGAGCAGTACTTC
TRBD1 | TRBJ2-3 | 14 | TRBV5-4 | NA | CASSRTGVTDTQYF | TGTGCCAGCAGCCGAACAGGGGTGACAGATACGCAGTATTTT
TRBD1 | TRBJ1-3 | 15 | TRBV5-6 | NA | CASSQQGASGNTIYF | TGTGCCAGCAGCCAACAGGGGGCATCTGGAAACACCATATATTTT
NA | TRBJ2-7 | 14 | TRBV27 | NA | CASSRTGTTYEQYF | TGTGCCAGCAGTCGAACCGGGACAACGTACGAGCAGTACTTC
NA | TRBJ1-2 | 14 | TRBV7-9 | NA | CASSLIEGNYGYTF | TGTGCCAGCAGCTTAATTGAAGGGAACTATGGCTACACCTTC
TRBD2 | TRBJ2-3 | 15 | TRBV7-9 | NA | CASSLTSGPTDTQYF | TGTGCCAGCAGCTTGACTAGCGGCCCCACAGATACGCAGTATTTT
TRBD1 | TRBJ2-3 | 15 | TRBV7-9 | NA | CASSINRGPTDTQYF | TGTGCCAGCAGCATCAACAGGGGGCCGACAGATACGCAGTATTTT
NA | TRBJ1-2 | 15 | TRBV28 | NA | CASSTNQGSIYGYTF | TGTGCCAGCAGTACCAACCAGGGATCGATCTATGGCTACACCTTC
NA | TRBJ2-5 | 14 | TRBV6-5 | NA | CASSYGGREETQYF | TGTGCCAGCAGTTACGGCGGGCGGGAAGAGACCCAGTACTTC
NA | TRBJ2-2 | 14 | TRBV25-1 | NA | CASRDPTNTGELFF | TGTGCCAGCAGGGACCCTACGAACACCGGGGAGCTGTTTTTT
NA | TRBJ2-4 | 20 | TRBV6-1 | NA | CASSESRIRRTDLAKNIQYF | TGTGCCAGCAGTGAATCCCGAATCCGTCGGACAGACTTAGCCAAAAACATTCAGTACTTC
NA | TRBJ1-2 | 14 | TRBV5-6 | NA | CASSPVRGGGGYTF | TGTGCCAGCAGCCCTGTGCGGGGGGGTGGTGGCTACACCTTC
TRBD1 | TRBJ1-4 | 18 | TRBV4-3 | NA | CASSQLPGQGATNEKLFF | TGCGCCAGCAGCCAACTTCCGGGACAGGGGGCGACTAATGAAAAACTGTTTTTT
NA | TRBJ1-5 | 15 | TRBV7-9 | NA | CASSLDRDEGQPQHF | TGTGCCAGCAGCTTAGACAGGGATGAAGGTCAGCCCCAGCATTTT
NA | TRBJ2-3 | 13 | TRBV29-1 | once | CSVVGGSTDTQYF | TGCAGCGTTGTGGGCGGTAGCACAGATACGCAGTATTTT
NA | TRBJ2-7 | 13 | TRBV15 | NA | CATSSKSSYEQYF | TGTGCCACCAGCAGTAAAAGCTCCTACGAGCAGTACTTC
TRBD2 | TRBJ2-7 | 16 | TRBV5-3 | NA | CARSLRGGGLTYEQYF | TGTGCCAGAAGCCTACGCGGGGGGGGCCTGACCTACGAGCAGTACTTC
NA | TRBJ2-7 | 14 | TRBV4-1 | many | CASSPGTFSYEQYF | TGCGCCAGCAGCCCCGGGACATTTTCCTACGAGCAGTACTTC
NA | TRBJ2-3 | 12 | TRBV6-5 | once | CASSLGSDTQYF | TGTGCCAGCAGTCTAGGGTCCGATACGCAGTATTTT
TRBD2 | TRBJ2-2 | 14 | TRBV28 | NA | CASSSPRGGGELFF | TGTGCCAGCAGTTCCCCCCGGGGGGGCGGGGAGCTGTTTTTT
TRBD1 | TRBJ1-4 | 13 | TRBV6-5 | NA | CASSGTDTEKLFF | TGTGCCAGCAGTGGGACAGACACTGAAAAACTGTTTTTT
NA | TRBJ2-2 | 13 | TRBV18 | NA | CASSPPLGGELFF | TGTGCCAGCTCACCACCGTTGGGCGGGGAGCTGTTTTTT
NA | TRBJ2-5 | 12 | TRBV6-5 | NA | CASSYSGETQYF | TGTGCCAGCAGTTACTCCGGGGAGACCCAGTACTTC
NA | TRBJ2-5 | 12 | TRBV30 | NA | CAWSVSFETQYF | TGTGCCTGGAGTGTTAGCTTCGAGACCCAGTACTTC
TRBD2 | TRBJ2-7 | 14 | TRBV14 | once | CASSPRPGGYEQYF | TGTGCCAGCAGCCCTCGGCCGGGGGGCTACGAGCAGTACTTC
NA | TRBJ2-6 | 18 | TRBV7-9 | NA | CASSLAGLGESGANVLTF | TGTGCCAGCAGCTTAGCGGGCCTCGGGGAGTCTGGGGCCAACGTCCTGACTTTC
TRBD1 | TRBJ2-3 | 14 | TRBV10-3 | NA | CAISETGGSDTQYF | TGTGCCATCAGTGAGACAGGGGGGTCAGATACGCAGTATTTT
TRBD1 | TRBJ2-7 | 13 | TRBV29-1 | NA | CSGVGTDAYEQYF | TGCAGCGGCGTCGGGACAGATGCCTACGAGCAGTACTTC
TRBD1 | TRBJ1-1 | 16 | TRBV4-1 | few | CASSQGQGSGNTEAFF | TGCGCCAGCAGCCAGGGACAGGGGTCGGGGAACACTGAAGCTTTCTTT